This T cell receptor beta chain came from a study of shared clonotypes between healthy human individuals. Naivety among CD8 cells was defined by CD45RO negativity and positive CCR7 selection, thereby excluding terminally differentiated effector memory CD45RA+ cells. V was trimmed by 5 bases and J by 2 bases, leaving 18 bases between them. In germline, CDR1 is GTSNPN, CDR2 SVGIG (reference sequence). The CDR3 loop spans 15 amino acids. The data were produced by immunoSEQ multiplex PCR, yet TCRdb's version contains in-frame clones alone and is incomplete. This table has some 2 million clones, about 95% appearing once.

The clonotype originates from a man aged 18 to 29 in good health. Sequences were obtained from naive CD8+ T cells sorted from blood. V is TRBV30 and J is TRBJ1-2, with a tentative D call TRBD1 (6 bases). The CDR3 DNA follows: TGTGCCTGGGGGGACGAGGACAGTTTAAACTATGGCTACACCTTC. Its translation: CAWGDEDSLNYGYTF.